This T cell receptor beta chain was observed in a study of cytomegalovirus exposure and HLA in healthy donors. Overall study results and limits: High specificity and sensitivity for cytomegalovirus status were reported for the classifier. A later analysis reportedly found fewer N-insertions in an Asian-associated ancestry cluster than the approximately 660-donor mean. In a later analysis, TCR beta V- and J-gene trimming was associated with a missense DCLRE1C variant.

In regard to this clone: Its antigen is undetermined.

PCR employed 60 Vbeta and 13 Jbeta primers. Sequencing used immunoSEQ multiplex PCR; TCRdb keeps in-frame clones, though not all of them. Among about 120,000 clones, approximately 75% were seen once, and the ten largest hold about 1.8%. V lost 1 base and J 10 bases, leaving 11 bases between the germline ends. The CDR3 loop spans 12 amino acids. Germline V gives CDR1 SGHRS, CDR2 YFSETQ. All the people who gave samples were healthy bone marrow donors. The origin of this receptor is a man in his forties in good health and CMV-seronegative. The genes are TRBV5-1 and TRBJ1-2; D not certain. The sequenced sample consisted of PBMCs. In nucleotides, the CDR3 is TGCGCCAGCAGCTTGCGGCGGGAACTCTACACCTTC. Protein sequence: CASSLRRELYTF.